The 16 T cell receptor beta chains in this list originate from one sample, sequenced in a study of technical replicates of blood from a few donors (dated by TCRdb to 2017 to 2019). Library preparation employed the immunoSEQ multiplex PCR assay. This is the immuneACCESS table as TCRdb keeps it, with only in-frame sequences that have V and J called. A part of the clones is gone; compared with another copy, unresolved V genes explain less than half, and the rest is unexplained. Within this sample are around 74,000 clones, with approximately 86% of them counted one time only. In total, the top ten clones hold approximately 5% of the sample. Input material: PBMCs. Receptors were obtained from a human donor in good health. Some clones in this sample may be carry-over from other donors' samples.

This chain joins TRBV7-2 and TRBJ2-7, with 14 bases identical to TRBD2. The CDR3 runs to 14 residues. The V segment lost 6 bases and the J segment 6 bases; nucleotides outside the gene matches: 4. Germline V gene lookup returns CDR1 SGHTA and CDR2 FQGNSA. The CDR3: CASSPGTSGSEQYF. The CDR3 DNA is TGTGCCAGCAGTCCCGGGACTAGCGGGAGCGAGCAGTACTTC.

This rearrangement joins TRBV2 to TRBJ2-1; perhaps TRBD2 as D (6 bases). Germline-derived CDR1 and CDR2 are SNHLY and FYNNEI. The CDR3 covers 13 residues. V lost 8 bases, J lost 2 bases, and 10 bases lay in between. The DNA for the CDR3 is TGTGCCAGCTTGGGGGAGGCCTACAATGAGCAGTTCTTC. Translated: CASLGEAYNEQFF.

This clone was picked up a small number of times. The chain uses TRBV4-1 and TRBJ2-5; 9 bases fit TRBD2. With V trimmed by 3 bases and J by 2 bases, 4 bases remained unmatched. This CDR3 is 15 amino acids long. The germline CDR1 and CDR2 sequences are MGHRA and YSYEKL. The CDR3 DNA reads TGCGCCAGCAGCCAGCGGGGGGGGACGCAAGAGACCCAGTACTTC. Residues: CASSQRGGTQETQYF.

The chain couples TRBV2 to TRBJ2-5; no definite D call. This CDR3 has 13 residues. The germline V gene has CDR1 SNHLY and CDR2 FYNNEI. The V end lost 6 bases, the J end lost 1 base, and 9 bases lay between the germline ends. CDR3 region: CASRSRLQETQYF. CDR3 nucleotides: TGTGCCAGCAGATCCAGACTCCAAGAGACCCAGTACTTC. The full variable domain, in which reference TRBV2 and TRBJ2-5 provide the parts outside the CDR3, is EPEVTQTPSHQVTQMGQEVILRCVPISNHLYFYWYRQILGQKVEFLVSFYNNEISEKSEIFDDQFSVERPDGSNFTLKIRSTKLEDSAMYFCASRSRLQETQYFGPGTRLLVL.

The chain is built from TRBV19 and TRBJ2-3; 9 bases are shared with TRBD1. V was clipped by 2 bases and J by 0 bases; unmatched bases: 9. The germline gives CDR1 LNHDA, CDR2 SQIVND (reference sequence). The length of the CDR3 is 18 residues. In DNA form, the CDR3 reads TGTGCCAGTAGTATAAACTCGGGACAGGGTTTGAGCACAGATACGCAGTATTTT. Translating gives CASSINSGQGLSTDTQYF.

This clone was found once. The rearrangement joins TRBV7-6 to TRBJ2-1, with D possibly being TRBD2 (6 bases). The germline V gene encodes CDR1 SGHVS and CDR2 FNYEAQ. The CDR3 length is 16 residues. V lost 0 bases, J lost 9 bases, and 18 bases lay in between. The CDR3 coding sequence is TGTGCCAGCAGCTTAGCGGTAGCGGCAATTATGGTTGAGCAGTTCTTC. This sequence encodes CASSLAVAAIMVEQFF.

The CDR3 sequence: CAWSAHGVTERNSPLHF. The CDR3 nucleotides read TGTGCCTGGAGTGCACACGGGGTGACGGAGCGGAATTCACCCCTCCACTTT. This sequence joins TRBV30 and TRBJ1-6; D is undetermined. Germline V gene sequence: CDR1 GTSNPN, CDR2 SVGIG (reference sequence). The V end lost 1 base, the J end lost 7 bases, and 20 bases lay between the germline ends. This CDR3 has 17 residues.

This sequence joins TRBV18 and TRBJ1-2; tentatively, D is TRBD1 (6 bases). This CDR3 region has 14 residues. The germline CDR1 and CDR2 sequences are KGHSH and LQKENI. Trimming removed 2 bases at V and 4 bases at J, with 11 bases between. CDR3 protein: CASSPGGWGYGYTF. The CDR3 nucleotides are TGTGCCAGCTCACCAGGGGGCTGGGGCTATGGCTACACCTTC.

This clone was counted once. This chain links TRBV11-2 with TRBJ2-2; maybe TRBD2 (6 bases). The V gene lost 0 bases and the J gene lost 5 bases, with 7 bases spanning the gap. The CDR3 has 14 residues. Per the germline V gene, CDR1 is SGHAT and CDR2 is FQNNGV. The CDR3 nucleotides are TGTGCCAGCAGCTTAGATCGGGGGACCGGGGAGCTGTTTTTT. Amino acid sequence: CASSLDRGTGELFF. The full variable domain, in which reference TRBV11-2 and TRBJ2-2 provide the parts outside the CDR3, is EAGVAQSPRYKIIEKRQSVAFWCNPISGHATLYWYQQILGQGPKLLIQFQNNGVVDDSQLPKDRFSAERLKGVDSTLKIQPAKLEDSAVYLCASSLDRGTGELFFGEGSRLTVL.

The chain has TRBV27 and TRBJ2-7, with 8 bases matching TRBD2. Per germline, CDR1 MNHEY and CDR2 SMNVEV (reference sequence). The CDR3 loop spans 15 amino acids. Trimming at V came to 2 bases and at J to 6 bases, leaving 9 bases not matched to a gene. CDR3 in DNA: TGTGCCAGCAGTTTACGGGGTAGCGGGATGTCCGAGCAGTACTTC. This encodes CASSLRGSGMSEQYF.

The CDR3 DNA is TGTGCCAGCAGCATAAACACCGGGACAGCCTACGAGCAGTACTTC. This translates into CASSINTGTAYEQYF. The chain recombines TRBV9 with TRBJ2-7; 7 bases are a match to TRBD1. Trimming removed 4 bases from V and 2 bases from J; junction bases left unmatched: 9. The CDR3 is 15 residues long. Per the germline V gene, CDR1 is SGDLS and CDR2 is YYNGEE.

Regarding this clone: Lacking the conserved final phenylalanine or tryptophan, this CDR3 likely reflects a read error. This chain joins TRBV10-2 and TRBJ1-5; 8 bases map to TRBD1. The CDR3 spans 15 residues. CDR1 and CDR2 from the germline V gene are WSHSY and SAAADI. V lost 8 bases and J lost 6; bases outside the gene matches: 12. The chain's CDR3 is CASRLDRDKGQPQHL. For the CDR3, the DNA is TGCGCCAGCCGGCTGGACAGGGACAAAGGTCAGCCCCAGCATCTT.

The J gene is TRBJ2-7, the V gene TRBV27, with TRBD1 matching 10 bases. The J segment lost 6 bases and the V segment lost 0 bases, leaving 5 bases of the junction unmatched. The V gene's germline CDR1 is MNHEY and CDR2 SMNVEV (reference sequence). The CDR3 extends over 15 amino acids. The chain's CDR3 is CASSLSGTGALEQYF. CDR3 DNA sequence: TGTGCCAGCAGTTTATCCGGGACAGGGGCCCTCGAGCAGTACTTC.

The chain carries TRBV5-1 and TRBJ2-7; perhaps TRBD1 as D (6 bases). The V and J ends lost 4 bases and 1 base respectively, with 18 bases between them. Germline lookup yields CDR1 SGHRS and CDR2 YFSETQ. CDR3 length: 16 residues. The CDR3 protein is CASSVDSAGASYEQYF. The DNA for the CDR3 is TGCGCCAGCAGCGTGGATTCGGCAGGGGCATCCTACGAGCAGTACTTC.

The chain is built from TRBV20-1 and TRBJ2-2; D is undetermined. The CDR3 is 11 amino acids. V lost 5 bases and J 7 bases, leaving 8 bases between the germline ends. Germline values: CDR1 DFQATT, CDR2 SNEGSKA (reference sequence). The CDR3 nucleotides are TGCAGTGCTCAAGTAGTCGGGGAGCTGTTTTTT. This sequence encodes CSAQVVGELFF.

This clone was recorded only once. V is TRBV7-9 and J is TRBJ1-2; D not certain. Germline V lookup: CDR1 SEHNR, CDR2 FQNEAQ (reference sequence). Trimming pared 7 bases from V and 10 bases from J, leaving 22 bases between. The CDR3 sequence is 14 residues long. CDR3 residues: CASTLREERADYTF. CDR3 DNA sequence: TGTGCCAGCACTCTACGGGAGGAAAGGGCCGACTACACCTTC.